Each of the 9 T cell receptor beta chains below was sequenced from the same sample in a study of cytomegalovirus exposure and HLA in healthy donors. PCR was performed using 60 Vbeta and 13 Jbeta primers. Only in-frame clones appear in the TCRdb table, and some are missing; sequencing was by immunoSEQ multiplex PCR. Of fewer than 150,000 clones in the sample, 80% were seen once. The sequenced material came from PBMCs. These receptors originate from a male donor in good health and CMV-seronegative.

This clone was picked up a small number of times. The gene calls are TRBV19 and TRBJ1-1; D not resolved. The CDR3 loop spans 13 amino acids. The V end was cut by 6 bases, the J end by 7 bases, with 15 bases between. Germline V lookup: CDR1 LNHDA, CDR2 SQIVND (reference sequence). The chain's CDR3 is CASSPTRYGEAFF. CDR3 coding DNA: TGTGCCAGTAGCCCGACCAGGTATGGTGAAGCTTTCTTT.

The rearrangement joins TRBV28 to TRBJ1-2, with 11 bases identical to TRBD1. Unmatched junction bases numbered 6, after V lost 5 bases and J lost 1 base. The CDR3 extends over 16 amino acids. CDR1 and CDR2 (germline): MDHEN, SYDVKM. The CDR3 DNA follows: TGTGCCAGCAGTCTAAGGGACAGGGGGGTTAACTATGGCTACACCTTC. As protein: CASSLRDRGVNYGYTF.

The J gene is TRBJ2-2, the V gene TRBV9, with a tentative D call TRBD2 (6 bases). Germline CDR1 is SGDLS and CDR2 is YYNGEE. The CDR3 contains 15 residues. Trimming pared 5 bases from V and 0 bases from J, leaving 11 bases between. The CDR3 DNA is TGTGCCAGCAGTAAAGCGGGTACGAACACCGGGGAGCTGTTTTTT. This translates into CASSKAGTNTGELFF. Combining the CDR3 with reference TRBV9 and TRBJ2-2 gives the whole variable domain DSGVTQTPKHLITATGQRVTLRCSPRSGDLSVYWYQQSLDQGLQFLIQYYNGEERAKGNILERFSAQQFPDLHSELNLSSLELGDSALYFCASSKAGTNTGELFFGEGSRLTVL.

This clone was seen just once. The DNA of the CDR3 is TGTGCCAGTAGCCTCCCGGGGACAGGGATGGAGCATTTT. Translation: CASSLPGTGMEHF. The chain carries TRBV19 and TRBJ1-5; TRBD1 matches 9 bases. J was trimmed by 14 bases and V by 6 bases; bases with no gene match: 11. The length of the CDR3 is 13 residues. Germline assignment: CDR1 LNHDA and CDR2 SQIVND (reference sequence).

This chain joins TRBV19 and TRBJ1-1; the D is unclear. The germline V and J ends were trimmed by 5 bases and 5 bases, with 6 bases remaining between them. The CDR3 consists of 11 residues. Germline V gene lookup returns CDR1 LNHDA and CDR2 SQIVND (reference sequence). The CDR3 region is CASSGGTEAFF. CDR3 nucleotide sequence: TGTGCCAGTAGTGGAGGAACTGAAGCTTTCTTT.

CDR3 DNA sequence: TGTGCCAGTCGAGCGGAGAACACAGATACGCAGTATTTT. The encoded protein is CASRAENTDTQYF. The chain uses TRBV19 and TRBJ2-3; perhaps TRBD2 as D (5 bases). V was cut by 8 bases and J by 2 bases, with 11 bases left in between. CDR3 length: 13 amino acids. Per the germline V gene, CDR1 is LNHDA and CDR2 is SQIVND (reference sequence).

This clone was seen just once. The rearrangement links TRBV4-3 to TRBJ2-1; TRBD1 aligns across 9 bases. CDR1 is LGHNA and CDR2 is YSLEER in the germline V gene. The ends lost 0 bases at V and 8 bases at J; junction bases unmatched: 5. The CDR3 runs to 15 residues. In DNA form, the CDR3 reads TGCGCCAGCAGCCAAGACGGGGACAGGGTATATGAGCAGTTCTTC. Translating gives CASSQDGDRVYEQFF.

This chain links TRBV7-2 with TRBJ2-4, with 8 bases that match TRBD1. V shed 2 bases, J shed 0 bases, and the junction held 6 bases outside the gene matches. This CDR3 has 17 amino acids. Germline assignment: CDR1 SGHTA and CDR2 FQGNSA. The CDR3 spells CASSLSSDRVAKNIQYF. The CDR3 nucleotides are TGTGCCAGCAGCTTATCATCGGACAGGGTAGCCAAAAACATTCAGTACTTC.

The rearrangement uses TRBV28 and TRBJ1-1, with TRBD1 as a possible D gene (6 bases). The germline CDR1 and CDR2 sequences are MDHEN and SYDVKM. The CDR3 sequence is 15 residues long. The V end was cut by 3 bases, the J end by 1 base, with 12 bases between. CDR3 coding DNA: TGTGCCAGCAGTTTCTCCTCAGGGGAGAACACTGAAGCTTTCTTT. It codes for CASSFSSGENTEAFF. Full variable domain (rest looked up from reference TRBV28 and TRBJ1-1): DVKVTQSSRYLVKRTGEKVFLECVQDMDHENMFWYRQDPGLGLRLIYFSYDVKMKEKGDIPEGYSVSREKKERFSLILESASTNQTSMYLCASSFSSGENTEAFFGQGTRLTVV.